The clone carrying this T cell receptor beta chain was seen more than once but under ten times. Its antigen is still unknown. V was clipped by 3 bases and J by 4 bases, with 7 bases between them. CDR3 length: 12 residues. Germline CDR1 and CDR2: KGHSH and LQKENI. Here immunoSEQ multiplex PCR was the method, and the copy in TCRdb shows in-frame clones only, minus some. The repertoire consists of about 110,000 clones, with 90% occurring once and the leading ten covering under 0.35%. The sample belongs to a study of Tregs in tolerant kidney transplant recipients. Study conclusions and caveats: Expanding Tregs on activated donor B cells appeared to best identify donor-specific TCRbeta clones. Findings come from small patient numbers and require larger validation. Nucleotide sequences could not be compared across some patients' samples due to primer changes.

The TCR was taken from a human donor who received a combined kidney and bone marrow transplant. This chain connects TRBV18 to TRBJ2-7; D is possibly TRBD1 (5 bases). Here the sequenced sample was CD4+ T cells from blood, taken before the transplant. The CDR3 sequence is CASSPDSYEQYF. CDR3 coding DNA: TGTGCCAGCTCACCCGACAGTTACGAGCAGTACTTC.